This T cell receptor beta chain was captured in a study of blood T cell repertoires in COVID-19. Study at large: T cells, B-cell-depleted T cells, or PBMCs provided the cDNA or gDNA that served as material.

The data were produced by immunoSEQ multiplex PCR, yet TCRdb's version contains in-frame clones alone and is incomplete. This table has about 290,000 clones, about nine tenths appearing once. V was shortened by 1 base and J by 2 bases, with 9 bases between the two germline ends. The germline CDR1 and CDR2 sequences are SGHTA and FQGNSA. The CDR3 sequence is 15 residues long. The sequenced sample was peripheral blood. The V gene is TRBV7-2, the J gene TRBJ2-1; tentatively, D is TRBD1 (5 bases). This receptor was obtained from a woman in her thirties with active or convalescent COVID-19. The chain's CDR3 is CASSLDRQTYNEQFF. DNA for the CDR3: TGTGCCAGCAGCTTAGACAGGCAAACCTACAATGAGCAGTTCTTC. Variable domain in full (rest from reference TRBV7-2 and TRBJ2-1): GAGVSQSPSNKVTEKGKDVELRCDPISGHTALYWYRQSLGQGLEFLIYFQGNSAPDKSGLPSDRFSAERTGGSVSTLTIQRTQQEDSAVYLCASSLDRQTYNEQFFGPGTRLTVL.